The 23 T cell receptor beta chains below all came from one sample that was sequenced in a study of cytomegalovirus exposure and HLA in healthy donors. PCR primers comprised 60 Vbeta and 13 Jbeta primers. Sequenced by immunoSEQ multiplex PCR; TCRdb stores in-frame clones only, minus some. The table includes 70,000 to 90,000 clones, around two thirds detected once. The material sequenced was PBMCs. The receptors derive from a man aged 55 to 70 in good health and CMV-seropositive.

The rearrangement links TRBV7-9 to TRBJ2-1; D might be TRBD2 (6 bases). This CDR3 spans 16 amino acids. Between the trimmed V and J ends, which lost 5 bases and 2 bases, there was a span of 16 bases. The germline gives CDR1 SEHNR, CDR2 FQNEAQ (reference sequence). CDR3 nucleotide sequence: TGTGCCAGCAGCGACCGGGACTCCTATACCTACAATGAGCAGTTCTTC. It translates to CASSDRDSYTYNEQFF.

J is TRBJ2-2 and V is TRBV6-5; tentatively, D is TRBD1 (5 bases). This CDR3 has 14 amino acids. Germline-derived CDR1 and CDR2 are MNHEY and SVGAGI. V lost 5 bases, J lost 1 base, and 8 bases lay in between. The CDR3, as DNA: TGTGCCAGCAGTGTGGGGCTGAACACCGGGGAGCTGTTTTTT. As protein: CASSVGLNTGELFF.

The V call is TRBV28, the J call TRBJ1-5; the D is unclear. The CDR3 is 12 residues long. V was pared by 1 base and J by 5 bases, with 3 bases between. CDR1 is MDHEN, CDR2 SYDVKM, per germline. The CDR3 nucleotides read TGTGCCAGCAGTTTATTATATCAGCCCCAGCATTTT. It codes for CASSLLYQPQHF. The full variable domain, in which reference TRBV28 and TRBJ1-5 provide the parts outside the CDR3, is DVKVTQSSRYLVKRTGEKVFLECVQDMDHENMFWYRQDPGLGLRLIYFSYDVKMKEKGDIPEGYSVSREKKERFSLILESASTNQTSMYLCASSLLYQPQHFGDGTRLSIL.

This chain uses TRBV7-9 with TRBJ2-1; TRBD2 matches 13 bases. The germline V gene encodes CDR1 SEHNR and CDR2 FQNEAQ (reference sequence). The J segment lost 10 bases and the V segment lost 4 bases, leaving 10 bases of the junction unmatched. This CDR3 comprises 16 residues. As DNA, the CDR3 is TGTGCCAGCAGCTCACCAACTAGCGGGAGGGCCTCAGAGCAGTTCTTC. It is translated as CASSSPTSGRASEQFF.

The chain has TRBV2 and TRBJ1-3; 7 bases fit TRBD1. There are 15 residues in the CDR3. CDR1 is SNHLY and CDR2 is FYNNEI in the germline V gene. With V trimmed by 6 bases and J by 4 bases, 9 bases remained unmatched. The CDR3 region has the DNA TGTGCCAGCAGGACCCTCACAGGGGCAGGAAACACCATATATTTT. The encoded protein is CASRTLTGAGNTIYF.

This clone came up a few times. The rearrangement joins TRBV11-2 to TRBJ2-5, with 7 positions matching TRBD1. Trimming took 4 bases from V and 2 from J; bases not matched to a gene: 7. The V gene's germline CDR1 is SGHAT and CDR2 FQNNGV. The length of the CDR3 is 15 residues. The CDR3 is CASSYNRGRQETQYF. CDR3 DNA: TGTGCCAGCAGCTATAACAGGGGCAGACAAGAGACCCAGTACTTC.

This clone was counted once. This chain connects TRBV9 to TRBJ1-2, with 7 bases identical to TRBD1. The length of the CDR3 is 15 residues. CDR1 is SGDLS and CDR2 is YYNGEE in the germline V gene. With V trimmed by 3 bases and J by 8 bases, 13 bases remained unmatched. CDR3 sequence: CASSAAGIGGSGYTF. CDR3 coding DNA: TGTGCCAGCAGCGCCGCGGGTATAGGGGGCAGCGGCTACACCTTC.

This clone has only a few counts. V gene TRBV9 combines with J gene TRBJ2-3, with 9 bases matching TRBD2. This CDR3 region has 17 residues. Germline assignment: CDR1 SGDLS and CDR2 YYNGEE. The V and J ends lost 1 base and 3 bases, in that order; junction bases with no gene match: 9. CDR3 protein: CASSVRDPGLATDTQYF. In nucleotides, the CDR3 is TGTGCCAGCAGCGTACGGGACCCGGGACTAGCAACAGATACGCAGTATTTT.

This chain uses TRBV19 with TRBJ1-6, with D unclear. The germline V gene encodes CDR1 LNHDA and CDR2 SQIVND (reference sequence). V shed 1 base and J shed 7 bases, with 8 bases lying between them. The CDR3 is 14 amino acids. The CDR3 spells CASSIVSGNSPLHF. The CDR3 DNA reads as TGTGCCAGTAGTATAGTCTCGGGGAATTCACCCCTCCACTTT. The variable domain in full, completed from reference TRBV19 and TRBJ1-6, reads DGGITQSPKYLFRKEGQNVTLSCEQNLNHDAMYWYRQDPGQGLRLIYYSQIVNDFQKGDIAEGYSVSREKKESFPLTVTSAQKNPTAFYLCASSIVSGNSPLHFGNGTRLTVT.

The chain recombines TRBV5-1 with TRBJ2-1, with TRBD2 matching 14 bases. The CDR3 runs to 15 residues. Germline-derived CDR1 and CDR2 are SGHRS and YFSETQ. Trimming removed 4 bases from V and 15 bases from J; junction bases left unmatched: 12. DNA for the CDR3: TGCGCCAGCAGCCCATCAGCGGGACTAGCGGGGGATCGGTTCTTC. As protein: CASSPSAGLAGDRFF.

The rearrangement joins TRBV4-1 to TRBJ2-1; possible D gene TRBD2, 6 bases. Germline values: CDR1 MGHRA, CDR2 YSYEKL. The ends were cut back, 4 bases at V and 5 bases at J, with 15 bases in the middle. The CDR3 contains 15 residues. The CDR3 DNA reads as TGCGCCAGCAGCCCTGGGACTTCCCAAAACAATGAGCAGTTCTTC. This gives the protein CASSPGTSQNNEQFF.

J is TRBJ2-1 and V is TRBV13, with 16 bases aligning to TRBD2. J lost 5 bases, V lost 6 bases, and 16 bases had no gene match. The CDR3 is 20 residues long. Germline V CDR1 and CDR2: PRHDT, FYEKMQ (reference sequence). Here the CDR3 DNA reads TGTGCCAGCAGGTCGGATATGGGACTAGCGGGGGGGCCAACTAACAATGAGCAGTTCTTC. This gives the protein CASRSDMGLAGGPTNNEQFF.

The chain carries TRBV15 and TRBJ1-5; TRBD1 agrees at 11 bases. V lost 0 bases and J lost 5; bases outside the gene matches: 3. The CDR3 loop spans 16 amino acids. Germline values: CDR1 LNHNV, CDR2 YYDKDF (reference sequence). The CDR3 sequence is CATSRDTGQGDQPQHF. The CDR3 DNA reads TGTGCCACCAGCAGAGATACGGGACAGGGGGATCAGCCCCAGCATTTT.

The table lists this clone with a few counts. The gene calls are TRBV28 and TRBJ2-7; no firm D call. The V gene's germline CDR1 is MDHEN and CDR2 SYDVKM. The CDR3 is 13 residues long. The V and J ends lost 6 bases and 2 bases respectively, with 11 bases between them. The CDR3 nucleotides read TGTGCCAGCAGAACTTCCTCTCCCTACGAGCAGTACTTC. As protein: CASRTSSPYEQYF.

This clone was picked up a small number of times. The J gene is TRBJ1-2, the V gene TRBV11-2; possible D gene TRBD1, 6 bases. CDR3 length: 15 residues. The V end lost 3 bases, the J end lost 4 bases, and 15 bases lay between the germline ends. Germline V lookup: CDR1 SGHAT, CDR2 FQNNGV. The CDR3 sequence is CASSLNRDGFYGYTF. CDR3 nucleotides: TGTGCCAGCAGCTTGAACAGGGACGGATTCTATGGCTACACCTTC.

V usage is TRBV6-4 and J usage is TRBJ2-1; 10 positions match TRBD2. The V segment lost 0 bases and the J segment 8 bases; nucleotides outside the gene matches: 7. This CDR3 is 16 amino acids long. CDR1 MRHNA and CDR2 SNTAGT come from the germline V gene. The chain's CDR3 is CASSDSRAGGADEQFF. The CDR3 DNA reads TGTGCCAGCAGTGACTCGAGAGCGGGAGGGGCCGATGAGCAGTTCTTC.

The chain combines TRBV27 with TRBJ1-5; TRBD1 might be the D (5 bases). Trimming cost V 2 bases and J 4 bases, with 15 bases left between them. Germline CDR1 is MNHEY and CDR2 is SMNVEV (reference sequence). The CDR3 runs to 16 residues. CDR3 coding DNA: TGTGCCAGCAGTTTAAGTTTGGGGCAGGGTAATCAGCCCCAGCATTTT. Its protein is CASSLSLGQGNQPQHF.

This chain connects TRBV30 to TRBJ1-6, with a possible D match to TRBD1 (5 bases). Trimming pared 3 bases from V and 8 bases from J, leaving 20 bases between. The germline V gene encodes CDR1 GTSNPN and CDR2 SVGIG (reference sequence). The CDR3 has 16 amino acids. DNA for the CDR3: TGTGCCTGGAGGCCGCGGGGCAGTCAGATATATTCACCCCTCCACTTT. As protein: CAWRPRGSQIYSPLHF.

This clone was seen more than once but under ten times. The chain carries TRBV19 and TRBJ2-2; unclear D gene. The CDR3 covers 16 residues. Looked up from germline, CDR1 is LNHDA and CDR2 is SQIVND (reference sequence). Between the trimmed V and J ends, which lost 5 bases and 2 bases, there was a span of 15 bases. The CDR3 loop is CASSPPGQTNTGELFF. For the CDR3, the DNA is TGTGCCAGTAGTCCCCCGGGTCAGACCAACACCGGGGAGCTGTTTTTT.

The sample holds a few counts of this clone. V gene TRBV7-8 combines with J gene TRBJ2-1; TRBD2 is a possible D gene (6 bases). Per the germline V gene, CDR1 is SGHVS and CDR2 is FQNEAQ. The germline V and J ends were trimmed by 2 bases and 7 bases, with 24 bases remaining between them. The length of the CDR3 is 18 residues. In DNA, the CDR3 is TGTGCCAGCAGCTTAATGGGGGTGACCCGCGGGGTAAGGAATGAGCAGTTCTTC. This codes for CASSLMGVTRGVRNEQFF.

This chain links TRBV6-1 with TRBJ1-2; no definite D call. Deletions cut 4 bases from V and 1 base from J, with 7 bases between. Germline CDR1 and CDR2: MNHNS and SASEGT. The CDR3 is 13 residues long. CDR3 sequence reads: CASSVRSNYGYTF. The DNA of the CDR3 is TGTGCCAGCAGTGTGCGGAGTAACTATGGCTACACCTTC.

The genes are TRBV18 and TRBJ2-6; maybe TRBD1 (5 bases). Germline-derived CDR1 and CDR2 are KGHSH and LQKENI. This CDR3 comprises 15 residues. V was cut by 3 bases and J by 0 bases, with 6 bases left in between. In DNA, the CDR3 is TGTGCCAGCTCACCCAGGGACTCTGGGGCCAACGTCCTGACTTTC. This codes for CASSPRDSGANVLTF.

This clone appeared a few times. This chain links TRBV28 with TRBJ2-5; 10 bases are shared with TRBD2. V shed 5 bases and J 4 bases; nucleotides not matched to a gene: 7. CDR1 MDHEN and CDR2 SYDVKM come from the germline V gene. The CDR3 totals 15 residues. CDR3 region: CASSVAGGGGETQYF. For the CDR3, the DNA is TGTGCCAGCAGTGTAGCGGGAGGAGGGGGAGAGACCCAGTACTTC.